The 7 T cell receptor beta chains presented below share a single source sample, sequenced in a study of molecular identifiers for immune sequencing clone quantification. Each CDR3 protein is one row after TCRdb ran MiXCR on the PCR reads. The table records 400,000 to 600,000 distinct CDR3 sequences, roughly 23% of them present only once. Sequencing was performed on naive CD8+ T cells from blood, with Jurkat cell RNA spiked in. Stated subset: FACS-sorted CD8+CD4-CCR7+CD45RA+ naive T cells. These receptors were taken from a human donor in good health. Some libraries in this study had Jurkat cell RNA spiked in.

This clonotype came up a few times. The rearrangement joins TRBV4-3 to TRBJ2-2; 8 bases are shared with TRBD1. J gave up 4 bases and V 2 bases, and 9 bases lay outside the gene matches. The V gene's germline CDR1 is LGHNA and CDR2 YSLEER. This CDR3 region has 17 residues. CDR3 amino acids: CASSQHQGAVFTGELFF. The CDR3 DNA sequence: TGCGCCAGCAGCCAACATCAGGGGGCTGTCTTCACCGGGGAGCTGTTTTTT.

This clonotype was detected only a few times. V is TRBV19 and J is TRBJ2-1; 9 nucleotides match TRBD2. This CDR3 is built from 15 residues. Trimming took 8 bases from V and 10 from J; bases not matched to a gene: 15. Germline V CDR1 and CDR2: LNHDA, SQIVND (reference sequence). CDR3 DNA sequence: TGTGCCAGTTCAAATGACGCGGGAGGGAGATGGGAGCAGTTCTTC. This codes for CASSNDAGGRWEQFF.

This clonotype was recorded a few times. The V gene is TRBV6-5, the J gene TRBJ2-1; TRBD1 or TRBD2 may be the D gene (7 bases each). Per germline, CDR1 MNHEY and CDR2 SVGAGI. Trimming stripped 2 bases from V and 9 bases from J, with 11 bases between. The CDR3 spans 13 residues. The CDR3 loop is CASSYTGEGEQFF. The DNA for the CDR3 is TGTGCCAGCAGTTACACAGGGGAGGGTGAGCAGTTCTTC.

This clonotype showed up just a few times. The rearrangement uses TRBV7-6 and TRBJ2-5, with a possible D match to TRBD2 (6 bases). The CDR3 runs to 19 residues. Germline V gene sequence: CDR1 SGHVS, CDR2 FNYEAQ. V dropped 0 bases and J dropped 4 bases, with 24 bases sitting between them. CDR3 nucleotides: TGTGCCAGCAGCTTAGCGGGACCACGGAACAGGATCGGGGGAGAGACCCAGTACTTC. Protein sequence: CASSLAGPRNRIGGETQYF.

V gene TRBV6-6 combines with J gene TRBJ1-5; TRBD1 is a possible D gene (6 bases). CDR1 is MNHNY, CDR2 SVGAGI, per germline (reference sequence). Trimming took off 0 bases at V and 3 bases at J, with 18 bases between the two ends. The CDR3 extends over 18 amino acids. The CDR3, as DNA: TGTGCCAGCAGTTACTCCCTTGGCAGGGGCTTTACCAATCAGCCCCAGCATTTT. Its translation: CASSYSLGRGFTNQPQHF.

This clonotype was picked up a small number of times. The V and J genes are TRBV11-2 and TRBJ2-7; D is unresolved. Trimming took 1 base from V and 3 from J, leaving 13 bases between them. Germline loops: CDR1 SGHAT, CDR2 FQNNGV. There are 15 residues in the CDR3. Here the CDR3 reads CASSLGSNVGYEQYF. CDR3 nucleotide sequence: TGTGCCAGCAGCTTAGGTTCGAACGTTGGCTACGAGCAGTACTTC.

This clonotype has just a few counts. The V and J genes are TRBV25-1 and TRBJ2-1; no clear D gene. The V and J ends lost 3 bases and 3 bases respectively, with 6 bases between them. This CDR3 contains 13 residues. CDR1 is MGHDK, CDR2 SYGVNS, per germline. The CDR3 nucleotides read TGTGCCAGCAGTGAGGTGGGCTACAATGAGCAGTTCTTC. It codes for CASSEVGYNEQFF. Looking up the rest from reference TRBV25-1 and TRBJ2-1 gives the full variable domain: EADIYQTPRYLVIGTGKKITLECSQTMGHDKMYWYQQDPGMELHLIHYSYGVNSTEKGDLSSESTVSRIRTEHFPLTLESARPSHTSQYLCASSEVGYNEQFFGPGTRLTVL.